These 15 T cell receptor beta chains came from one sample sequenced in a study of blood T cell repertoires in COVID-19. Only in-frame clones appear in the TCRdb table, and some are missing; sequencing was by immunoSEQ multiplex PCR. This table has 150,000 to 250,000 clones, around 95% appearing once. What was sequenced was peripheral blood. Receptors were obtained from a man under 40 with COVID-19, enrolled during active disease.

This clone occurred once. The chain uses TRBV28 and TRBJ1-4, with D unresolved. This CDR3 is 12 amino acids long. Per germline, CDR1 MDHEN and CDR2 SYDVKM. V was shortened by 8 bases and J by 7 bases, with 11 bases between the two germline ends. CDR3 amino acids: CASRVYSEKLFF. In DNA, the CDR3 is TGTGCCAGCCGCGTATACAGTGAAAAACTGTTTTTT. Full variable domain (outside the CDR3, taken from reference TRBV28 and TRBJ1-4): DVKVTQSSRYLVKRTGEKVFLECVQDMDHENMFWYRQDPGLGLRLIYFSYDVKMKEKGDIPEGYSVSREKKERFSLILESASTNQTSMYLCASRVYSEKLFFGSGTQLSVL.

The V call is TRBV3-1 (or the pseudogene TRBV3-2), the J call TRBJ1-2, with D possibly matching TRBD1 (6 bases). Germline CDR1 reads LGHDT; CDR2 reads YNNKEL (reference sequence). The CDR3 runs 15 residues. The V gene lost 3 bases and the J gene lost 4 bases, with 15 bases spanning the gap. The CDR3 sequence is CASSQGAVGRYGYTF. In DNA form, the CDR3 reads TGTGCCAGCAGCCAGGGGGCAGTTGGCCGCTATGGCTACACCTTC.

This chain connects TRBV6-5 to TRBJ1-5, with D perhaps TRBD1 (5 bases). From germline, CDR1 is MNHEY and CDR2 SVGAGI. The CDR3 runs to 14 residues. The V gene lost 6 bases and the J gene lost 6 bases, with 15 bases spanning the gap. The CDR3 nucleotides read TGTGCCAGCAGCCTAGGGACTGTTAGTCAGCCCCAGCATTTT. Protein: CASSLGTVSQPQHF.

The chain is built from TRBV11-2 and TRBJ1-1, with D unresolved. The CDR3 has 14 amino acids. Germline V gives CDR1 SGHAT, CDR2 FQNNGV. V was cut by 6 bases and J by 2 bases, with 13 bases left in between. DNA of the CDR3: TGTGCCAGCAGAAGTACAGCCCCAAACACTGAAGCTTTCTTT. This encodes CASRSTAPNTEAFF.

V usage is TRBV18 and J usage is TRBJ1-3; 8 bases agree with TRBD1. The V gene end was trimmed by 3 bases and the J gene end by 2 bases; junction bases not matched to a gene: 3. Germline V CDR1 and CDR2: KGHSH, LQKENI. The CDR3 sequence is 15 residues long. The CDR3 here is CASSPTGDAGNTIYF. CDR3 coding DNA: TGTGCCAGCTCACCGACAGGGGATGCTGGAAACACCATATATTTT.

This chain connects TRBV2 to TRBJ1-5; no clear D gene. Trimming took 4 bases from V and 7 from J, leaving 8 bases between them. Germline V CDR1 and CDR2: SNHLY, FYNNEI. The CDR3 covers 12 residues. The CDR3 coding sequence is TGTGCCAGCAGTGCGTCCCTACAGCCCCAGCATTTT. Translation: CASSASLQPQHF.

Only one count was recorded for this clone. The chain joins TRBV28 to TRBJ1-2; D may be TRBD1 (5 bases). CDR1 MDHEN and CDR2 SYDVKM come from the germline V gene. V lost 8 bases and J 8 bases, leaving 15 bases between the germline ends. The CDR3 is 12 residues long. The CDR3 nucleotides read TGTGCCAGCCACGTTAAGGGGTTAGGCTACACCTTC. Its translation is CASHVKGLGYTF.

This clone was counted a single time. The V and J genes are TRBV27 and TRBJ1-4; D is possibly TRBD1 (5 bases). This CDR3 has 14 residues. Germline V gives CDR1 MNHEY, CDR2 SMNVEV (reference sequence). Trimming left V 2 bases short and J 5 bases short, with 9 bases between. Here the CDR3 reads CASSLIGQNEKLFF. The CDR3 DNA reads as TGTGCCAGCAGTTTAATTGGACAAAATGAAAAACTGTTTTTT.

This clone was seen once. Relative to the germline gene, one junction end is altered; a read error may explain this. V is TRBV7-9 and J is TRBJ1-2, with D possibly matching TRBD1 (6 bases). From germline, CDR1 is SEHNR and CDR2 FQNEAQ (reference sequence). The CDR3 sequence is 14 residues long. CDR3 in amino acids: CASSLGQGFYGYTF. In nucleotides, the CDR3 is TGTGCCAGCAGTTTAGGCCAGGGGTTCTATGGCTACACCTTC.

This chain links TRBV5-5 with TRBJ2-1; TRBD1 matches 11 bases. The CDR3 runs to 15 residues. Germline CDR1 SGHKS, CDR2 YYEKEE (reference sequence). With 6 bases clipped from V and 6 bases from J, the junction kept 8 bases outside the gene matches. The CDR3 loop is CASMNEGTGGNEQFF. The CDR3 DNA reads TGTGCCAGCATGAACGAGGGGACAGGGGGCAATGAGCAGTTCTTC.

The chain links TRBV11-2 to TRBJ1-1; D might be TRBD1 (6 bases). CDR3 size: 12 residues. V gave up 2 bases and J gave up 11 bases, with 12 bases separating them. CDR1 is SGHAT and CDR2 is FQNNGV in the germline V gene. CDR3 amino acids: CASSLQQGGAFF. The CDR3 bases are TGTGCCAGCAGCTTACAACAGGGCGGTGCTTTCTTT.

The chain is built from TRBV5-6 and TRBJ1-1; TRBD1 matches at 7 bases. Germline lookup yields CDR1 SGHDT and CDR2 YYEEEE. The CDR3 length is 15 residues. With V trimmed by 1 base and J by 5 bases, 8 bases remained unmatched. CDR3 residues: CASSLLTGFWTEAFF. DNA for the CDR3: TGTGCCAGCAGCTTGTTGACAGGGTTCTGGACTGAAGCTTTCTTT.

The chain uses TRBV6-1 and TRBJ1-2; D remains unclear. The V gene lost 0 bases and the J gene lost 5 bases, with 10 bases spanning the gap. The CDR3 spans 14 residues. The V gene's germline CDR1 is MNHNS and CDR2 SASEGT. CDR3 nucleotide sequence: TGTGCCAGCAGTGAAGCACGACAAGTATATGGCTACACCTTC. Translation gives CASSEARQVYGYTF.

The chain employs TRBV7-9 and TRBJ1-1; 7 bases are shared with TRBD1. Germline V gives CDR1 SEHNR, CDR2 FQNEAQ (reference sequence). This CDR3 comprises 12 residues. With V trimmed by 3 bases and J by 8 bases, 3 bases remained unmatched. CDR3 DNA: TGTGCCAGCAGCTTTGGACAGGAGGAAGCTTTCTTT. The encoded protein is CASSFGQEEAFF.

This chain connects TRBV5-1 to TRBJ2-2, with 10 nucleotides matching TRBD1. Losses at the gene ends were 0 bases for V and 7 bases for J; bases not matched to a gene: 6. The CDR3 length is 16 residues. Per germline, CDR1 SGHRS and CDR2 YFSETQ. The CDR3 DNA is TGCGCCAGCAGCTTGGGCCGGGACAGGGGAATCGGGGAGCTGTTTTTT. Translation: CASSLGRDRGIGELFF.